What follows are 32 T cell receptor beta chains derived from one specimen sequenced in a study of OX40 agonist ivuxolimab in advanced cancers. The repertoire was sequenced with immunoSEQ multiplex PCR; TCRdb's copy has only in-frame clones and lacks some. This table holds tens of thousands of clones, 88% found once. This sample comprised CD4+ or CD8+ T cells sorted from blood, obtained in a trial of the OX40 agonist ivuxolimab. The receptors stem from an adult with an advanced solid tumor such as melanoma, head and neck, liver or kidney cancer.

The chain combines TRBV10-1 with TRBJ2-2; no definite D call. The CDR3 contains 14 residues. Germline loops: CDR1 WNHNN, CDR2 SYGVQD (reference sequence). V was trimmed by 4 bases and J by 8 bases, leaving 14 bases between them. CDR3 loop: CASSAPNQAGELFF. The CDR3 DNA reads as TGCGCCAGCAGTGCGCCAAATCAAGCTGGGGAGCTGTTTTTT.

J is TRBJ1-1 and V is TRBV29-1, with D perhaps matching TRBD1 (5 bases). The CDR3 contains 14 residues. Trimming took off 1 base at V and 0 bases at J, with 9 bases between the two ends. Germline CDR1 and CDR2: SQVTM and ANQGSEA. CDR3 loop: CSVEGDPLNTEAFF. The DNA for the CDR3 is TGCAGCGTTGAAGGGGACCCCTTGAACACTGAAGCTTTCTTT.

The chain recombines TRBV7-2 with TRBJ2-3; TRBD2 agrees at 7 bases. V was clipped by 1 base and J by 3 bases; unmatched bases: 4. Germline lookup yields CDR1 SGHTA and CDR2 FQGNSA. There are 15 residues in the CDR3. The CDR3 sequence is CASSLDPGGTDTQYF. CDR3 sequence (DNA): TGTGCCAGCAGCTTAGACCCGGGGGGTACAGATACGCAGTATTTT.

This rearrangement joins TRBV19 to TRBJ2-7, with 8 nucleotides matching TRBD2. The CDR3 has 12 amino acids. Trimming took 5 bases from V and 9 from J; bases not matched to a gene: 6. CDR1 and CDR2 (germline): LNHDA, SQIVND (reference sequence). This CDR3 is CASSPGGEVQYF. For the CDR3, the DNA is TGTGCCAGTAGTCCCGGGGGGGAGGTGCAGTACTTC.

The chain couples TRBV19 to TRBJ1-1; D possibly corresponds to TRBD1 (5 bases). Germline V gene data show CDR1 as LNHDA and CDR2 as SQIVND (reference sequence). V was cut by 5 bases and J by 4 bases, with 11 bases left in between. The CDR3 length is 13 residues. CDR3 DNA sequence: TGTGCCAGTAGTCTTAGACAGTCCACTGAAGCTTTCTTT. As protein: CASSLRQSTEAFF.

J is TRBJ2-1 and V is TRBV7-3; possible D gene TRBD1, 5 bases. V was trimmed by 0 bases and J by 2 bases, leaving 8 bases between them. Germline CDR1 is SGHTA and CDR2 is FQGTGA. This CDR3 has 15 residues. The CDR3 loop reads CASSLTPGTYNEQFF. The CDR3 DNA reads TGTGCCAGCAGCTTAACCCCAGGGACCTACAATGAGCAGTTCTTC.

This clone showed up just once. CDR3 DNA: TGTGCCAGCAGTTATTCCCAGGGATCATCCTACGAGCAGTACTTC. It translates to CASSYSQGSSYEQYF. V gene TRBV6-5 combines with J gene TRBJ2-7; D is possibly TRBD1 (5 bases). The V end was cut by 3 bases, the J end by 1 base, with 13 bases between. The CDR3 length is 15 residues. The V gene's germline CDR1 is MNHEY and CDR2 SVGAGI.

This chain links TRBV5-6 with TRBJ1-2, with a weak D call TRBD1 (5 bases). Trimming left V 0 bases short and J 5 bases short, with 14 bases between. Per germline, CDR1 SGHDT and CDR2 YYEEEE. There are 15 residues in the CDR3. In DNA, the CDR3 is TGTGCCAGCAGCTTGGATCAGGGTGCCCCTTATGGCTACACCTTC. Residues: CASSLDQGAPYGYTF.

J is TRBJ2-2 and V is TRBV5-1; D may be TRBD1 (6 bases). This CDR3 has 15 residues. V was cut by 0 bases and J by 5 bases, with 11 bases left in between. In germline, CDR1 is SGHRS, CDR2 YFSETQ. The CDR3: CASSLGTGRTGELFF. The CDR3 region has the DNA TGCGCCAGCAGCTTGGGTACAGGGCGGACCGGGGAGCTGTTTTTT.

The V and J genes are TRBV2 and TRBJ1-2; D gene ambiguous. The CDR3 spans 14 residues. V gave up 6 bases and J gave up 4 bases, with 15 bases separating them. Germline CDR1 and CDR2: SNHLY and FYNNEI. CDR3 protein: CASRDGLELYGYTF. CDR3 sequence (DNA): TGTGCCAGCAGAGATGGACTGGAGCTCTATGGCTACACCTTC.

This clone appeared once. V and J are TRBV7-2 and TRBJ1-1; D uncertain. Germline loops: CDR1 SGHTA, CDR2 FQGNSA. Trimming pared 2 bases from V and 2 bases from J, leaving 6 bases between. This CDR3 has 13 residues. The chain's CDR3 is CASSLNTNTEAFF. CDR3 bases: TGTGCCAGCAGCTTAAACACTAACACTGAAGCTTTCTTT.

The rearrangement uses TRBV6-5 and TRBJ2-7; possible D gene TRBD1, 6 bases. Germline loops: CDR1 MNHEY, CDR2 SVGAGI. V lost 3 bases, J lost 3 bases, and 15 bases lay in between. This CDR3 has 15 amino acids. CDR3 amino acids: CASSYGSGANYEQYF. The CDR3 region has the DNA TGTGCCAGCAGTTATGGTTCAGGGGCCAACTACGAGCAGTACTTC.

This rearrangement joins TRBV4-1 to TRBJ2-7; 7 bases line up with TRBD1. This CDR3 is 16 amino acids long. The J segment lost 2 bases and the V segment lost 1 base, leaving 8 bases of the junction unmatched. Germline V lookup: CDR1 MGHRA, CDR2 YSYEKL. This CDR3 is CASSQAPNRGPYEQYF. In nucleotides, the CDR3 is TGCGCCAGCAGCCAAGCGCCCAACAGGGGCCCCTACGAGCAGTACTTC.

This clone was counted a single time. The chain is built from TRBV5-1 and TRBJ2-1; 11 nucleotides agree with TRBD2. The CDR3 loop spans 15 amino acids. CDR1 and CDR2 (germline): SGHRS, YFSETQ. The J segment lost 9 bases and the V segment lost 4 bases, leaving 9 bases of the junction unmatched. The CDR3 DNA is TGCGCCAGCAGCGGAACTAGCGGGAGTGGCGGTGAGCAGTTCTTC. This codes for CASSGTSGSGGEQFF.

This chain uses TRBV11-3 with TRBJ2-1; D is unresolved. CDR1 is SGHNT and CDR2 is YENEEA in the germline V gene. The CDR3 totals 11 residues. Trimming cost V 8 bases and J 1 base, with 3 bases left between them. The CDR3 loop is CASGSYNEQFF. Written as DNA, the CDR3 is TGTGCCAGCGGATCCTACAATGAGCAGTTCTTC.

This chain uses TRBV7-2 with TRBJ2-3; maybe TRBD2 (7 bases). V was trimmed by 6 bases and J by 3 bases, leaving 19 bases between them. Looked up from germline, CDR1 is SGHTA and CDR2 is FQGNSA. CDR3 size: 16 residues. Here the CDR3 DNA reads TGTGCCAGCAGTCGCACCGCGGGGGCGCAAACAGATACGCAGTATTTT. Translated: CASSRTAGAQTDTQYF.

This chain joins TRBV19 and TRBJ2-7, with 7 bases matching TRBD1. V trimming: 2 bases; J trimming: 0 bases; junction bases outside the gene matches: 4. This CDR3 spans 15 amino acids. Germline V gene data show CDR1 as LNHDA and CDR2 as SQIVND (reference sequence). CDR3 sequence reads: CASSIYRDSSYEQYF. CDR3 coding DNA: TGTGCCAGTAGTATATACCGGGACAGCTCCTACGAGCAGTACTTC.

This chain uses TRBV5-8 with TRBJ1-5, with D hard to call. The CDR3 sequence is 14 residues long. Germline V gene lookup returns CDR1 SGHTS and CDR2 YDEGEE. Trimming removed 0 bases at V and 2 bases at J, with 6 bases between. CDR3 in amino acids: CASSLVQGNQPQHF. CDR3 sequence (DNA): TGTGCCAGCAGCTTGGTTCAGGGCAATCAGCCCCAGCATTTT.

The gene calls are TRBV29-1 and TRBJ2-1; D may correspond to TRBD1 or TRBD2 (7 bases each). V was pared by 7 bases and J by 5 bases, with 15 bases between. The CDR3 is made up of 13 amino acids. CDR1 and CDR2 (germline): SQVTM, ANQGSEA. The CDR3 nucleotides read TGCAGCGCCTGCCAGGGGGGGGACAATGAGCAGTTCTTC. As protein: CSACQGGDNEQFF.

The rearrangement uses TRBV5-1 and TRBJ2-1; TRBD2 matches at 9 bases. In germline, CDR1 is SGHRS, CDR2 YFSETQ. The CDR3 runs 15 residues. V shed 3 bases, J shed 4 bases, and the junction held 5 bases outside the gene matches. CDR3 residues: CASSWLAGPYNEQFF. The CDR3 DNA reads as TGCGCCAGCAGCTGGCTAGCGGGACCTTACAATGAGCAGTTCTTC.

The gene calls are TRBV11-2 and TRBJ2-7; 9 bases agree with TRBD2. Germline CDR1 reads SGHAT; CDR2 reads FQNNGV. The CDR3 consists of 15 residues. The junction had 4 bases not matched to a gene; V was cut back by 0 bases and J by 4 bases. CDR3 region: CASSLDPGLAYEQYF. The CDR3 DNA reads TGTGCCAGCAGCTTAGATCCGGGACTAGCTTACGAGCAGTACTTC.

In this sample, this clone turned up once. The chain has TRBV11-3 and TRBJ2-7, with 9 bases identical to TRBD2. Germline V gene sequence: CDR1 SGHNT, CDR2 YENEEA. The CDR3 has 13 amino acids. Trimming at V came to 6 bases and at J to 5 bases, leaving 5 bases not matched to a gene. CDR3 bases: TGTGCCAGCAGGCTAGCTAGCGGGAACGAGCAGTACTTC. This translates into CASRLASGNEQYF. Drawing the rest from reference TRBV11-3 and TRBJ2-7, the complete variable domain is EAGVVQSPRYKIIEKKQPVAFWCNPISGHNTLYWYLQNLGQGPELLIRYENEEAVDDSQLPKDRFSAERLKGVDSTLKIQPAELGDSAVYLCASRLASGNEQYFGPGTRLTVT.

The chain employs TRBV4-1 and TRBJ2-1; 9 nucleotides align to TRBD1. Trimming took 4 bases from V and 5 from J; bases not matched to a gene: 9. The CDR3 is 16 amino acids. Per germline, CDR1 MGHRA and CDR2 YSYEKL. CDR3 sequence (DNA): TGCGCCAGCAGCCGCGCCGACAGGGGGGCTCACAATGAGCAGTTCTTC. Protein sequence: CASSRADRGAHNEQFF.

The gene calls are TRBV2 and TRBJ2-5; D is uncertain. The germline CDR1 and CDR2 sequences are SNHLY and FYNNEI. CDR3 size: 12 residues. The V gene lost 0 bases and the J gene lost 6 bases, with 5 bases spanning the gap. In DNA form, the CDR3 reads TGTGCCAGCAGTGAAGCAGGAAAGACCCAGTACTTC. It yields the protein CASSEAGKTQYF.

CDR3 nucleotides: TGTGCCAGCAGCTTGGCCAGTCTAGCGGAGCAGTACTTC. It codes for CASSLASLAEQYF. The rearrangement uses TRBV5-5 and TRBJ2-7, with D perhaps matching TRBD2 (6 bases). Germline CDR1 is SGHKS and CDR2 is YYEKEE (reference sequence). This CDR3 region has 13 residues. The V and J ends lost 0 bases and 7 bases respectively, with 11 bases between them.

The rearrangement joins TRBV7-9 to TRBJ1-2; maybe TRBD1 (5 bases). In germline, CDR1 is SEHNR, CDR2 FQNEAQ (reference sequence). This CDR3 has 17 amino acids. Trimming took off 5 bases at V and 0 bases at J, with 19 bases between the two ends. CDR3 region: CASSPAGGFGSNYGYTF. The CDR3 DNA reads as TGTGCCAGCAGCCCAGCCGGGGGGTTCGGGTCTAACTATGGCTACACCTTC.

The chain combines TRBV27 with TRBJ2-1; 11 nucleotides line up with TRBD2. This CDR3 spans 15 amino acids. The V and J ends lost 3 bases and 6 bases, in that order; junction bases with no gene match: 4. CDR1 is MNHEY and CDR2 is SMNVEV in the germline V gene (reference sequence). Here the CDR3 reads CASSFPSGGPNEQFF. The CDR3 region has the DNA TGTGCCAGCAGTTTCCCTAGCGGGGGGCCCAATGAGCAGTTCTTC.

The chain couples TRBV11-3 to TRBJ2-3, with D uncertain. The germline CDR1 and CDR2 sequences are SGHNT and YENEEA. CDR3 length: 11 residues. Trimming took off 8 bases at V and 6 bases at J, with 9 bases between the two ends. CDR3 nucleotide sequence: TGTGCCAGCCGAATTGGGGATACGCAGTATTTT. Its protein is CASRIGDTQYF.

V is TRBV7-2 and J is TRBJ2-2; 12 nucleotides line up with TRBD1. The CDR3 is made up of 18 amino acids. Trimming removed 3 bases from V and 5 bases from J; junction bases left unmatched: 10. Germline CDR1 SGHTA, CDR2 FQGNSA. The CDR3 nucleotides are TGTGCCAGCAGCTTGTCCCGAGGGACAGGGGGCCGGACCGGGGAGCTGTTTTTT. Translating it yields CASSLSRGTGGRTGELFF.

The rearrangement uses TRBV18 and TRBJ2-5; TRBD1 is a possible D gene (6 bases). This CDR3 contains 13 residues. CDR1 is KGHSH, CDR2 LQKENI, per germline. V lost 6 bases and J 2 bases, leaving 10 bases between the germline ends. The CDR3 coding sequence is TGTGCCAGCTCGTCACAGGGACAAGAGACCCAGTACTTC. Protein: CASSSQGQETQYF.

This sequence joins TRBV19 and TRBJ2-3, with 9 nucleotides matching TRBD2. Germline V gives CDR1 LNHDA, CDR2 SQIVND (reference sequence). The CDR3 covers 15 residues. Germline trimming cut 3 bases from V and 4 bases from J; bases unmatched to any gene: 5. CDR3 region: CASSMTSGGADTQYF. The CDR3 nucleotides are TGTGCCAGTAGTATGACTAGCGGAGGAGCAGATACGCAGTATTTT.

CDR3 sequence (DNA): TGTGCCAGCAGCTTGGAGGACTACTCCGATGAGCAGTTCTTC. It specifies CASSLEDYSDEQFF. The gene calls are TRBV5-4 and TRBJ2-1, with D tentatively TRBD2 (6 bases). The V and J ends lost 0 bases and 8 bases respectively, with 12 bases between them. The CDR3 totals 14 residues. CDR1 and CDR2 (germline): SGHNT, YYREEE (reference sequence).